This T cell receptor beta chain was recovered during a study of blood T cell repertoires in COVID-19. Study-level information: Researchers got acute and convalescent COVID-19 samples from the United States, Italy and Spain. From T cells, B-cell-depleted T cells, or PBMCs came the material, which was cDNA or gDNA.

Germline loops: CDR1 SNHLY, CDR2 FYNNEI. The CDR3 is 18 amino acids. J lost 2 bases, V lost 2 bases, and 10 bases had no gene match. Under the authors' procedure: It was from reference gene primer amplification that nucleated cell counts were estimated. Data came from immunoSEQ multiplex PCR; TCRdb stores just in-frame clones and leaves some out. Clone size and the V and J calls come from that table; the DNA yielded D and trimming. The sample holds about 220,000 clones; around 83% are singletons and the top ten take 8.2%. The receptor was isolated from a woman between 50 and 59 years old with acute or convalescent COVID-19. The V and J genes are TRBV2 and TRBJ2-5; the match to TRBD2 covers 11 bases. Sample: peripheral blood. This CDR3 reads CASSESRTSGPIQETQYF. The CDR3 DNA sequence: TGTGCCAGCAGTGAAAGTCGGACTAGCGGGCCCATACAAGAGACCCAGTACTTC.